The present T cell receptor beta chain was sequenced within a study of PD-1 blockade in mismatch repair-deficient tumors. Study-wide context: Patients had approximately 11 mismatch repair-deficient cancer types and were previously treated and progressing.

All patients were mismatch repair deficient, assessed by either PCR or immunohistochemistry. TCR sequencing covered a few patients who responded to pembrolizumab. Study-level results: Tumor-resident clones, often absent from pretreatment blood, expanded after pembrolizumab and then contracted.

This clone showed up just once. What it recognizes is unknown. Repertoires were generated with immunoSEQ multiplex PCR, while TCRdb's copy carries only in-frame clones and drops some. Among 70,000 to 90,000 clones listed, more than 80% were seen once. This clonotype was sampled from an adult with mismatch repair-deficient cancer. Sequenced material: peripheral blood, taken 44 weeks after starting pembrolizumab.

CDR3: CASSQGSPGAASTDTQYF. CDR3 nucleotide sequence: TGCGCCAGCAGCCAAGGGTCACCGGGGGCAGCTAGCACAGATACGCAGTATTTT. The V call is TRBV4-3, the J call TRBJ2-3, with D possibly called TRBD1 or TRBD2 (6 bases each). V was shortened by 1 base and J by 0 bases, with 17 bases between the two germline ends. CDR3 length equals 18 residues. Germline V gene lookup returns CDR1 LGHNA and CDR2 YSLEER.